The 22 T cell receptor beta chains in this list originate from one sample, sequenced in a study of blood T cell repertoires in COVID-19. The protocol was immunoSEQ multiplex PCR, while the TCRdb copy is restricted to in-frame clones and leaves out a portion. The sample holds fewer than 85,000 clones, roughly 88% seen once. Sequenced material: peripheral blood. The receptor set was obtained from a man in his fifties with active COVID-19.

The rearrangement links TRBV19 to TRBJ1-5, with 8 positions matching TRBD1. Germline CDR1 LNHDA, CDR2 SQIVND (reference sequence). CDR3 size: 16 residues. V lost 6 bases, J lost 4 bases, and 11 bases stayed unmatched. The CDR3: CASRKEGQARNQPQHF. In nucleotides, the CDR3 is TGTGCCAGTAGGAAAGAGGGACAGGCCCGGAATCAGCCCCAGCATTTT.

The chain employs TRBV11-3 and TRBJ1-1, with 10 bases that match TRBD1. Germline CDR1 reads SGHNT; CDR2 reads YENEEA. Unmatched junction bases numbered 4, after V lost 1 base and J lost 5 bases. The CDR3 runs 15 residues. The CDR3 DNA reads as TGTGCCAGCAGCTTAGGGGGGACAGGGGCTACTGAAGCTTTCTTT. Translating gives CASSLGGTGATEAFF. The complete variable domain, with remaining parts taken from reference TRBV11-3 and TRBJ1-1, reads EAGVVQSPRYKIIEKKQPVAFWCNPISGHNTLYWYLQNLGQGPELLIRYENEEAVDDSQLPKDRFSAERLKGVDSTLKIQPAELGDSAVYLCASSLGGTGATEAFFGQGTRLTVV.

This CDR3 reads CASSWLAQEYLGSYNEQFF. DNA of the CDR3: TGCGCCAGCAGTTGGCTAGCTCAGGAGTATCTTGGCTCCTACAATGAGCAGTTCTTC. The V call is TRBV5-1, the J call TRBJ2-1, with D possibly TRBD2 on 5 matching bases. Germline V gives CDR1 SGHRS, CDR2 YFSETQ. V dropped 5 bases and J dropped 0 bases, with 24 bases sitting between them. The CDR3 loop spans 19 amino acids.

V and J are TRBV5-1 and TRBJ1-4, with D tentatively TRBD1 (6 bases). Germline-derived CDR1 and CDR2 are SGHRS and YFSETQ. Trimming took 3 bases from V and 4 from J, leaving 13 bases between them. The length of the CDR3 is 15 residues. As DNA, the CDR3 is TGCGCCAGCAGCTCTGGGGGGGCGAATAATGAAAAACTGTTTTTT. Protein sequence: CASSSGGANNEKLFF.

V usage is TRBV4-1 and J usage is TRBJ2-1; unclear D gene. The V end lost 1 base, the J end lost 10 bases, and 8 bases lay between the germline ends. CDR1 and CDR2 (germline): MGHRA, YSYEKL. The CDR3 loop spans 12 amino acids. DNA for the CDR3: TGCGCCAGCAGCCAAGGCGACACAGAGCAGTTCTTC. Protein: CASSQGDTEQFF.

J is TRBJ2-3 and V is TRBV5-1; 8 bases line up with TRBD2. V dropped 5 bases and J dropped 2; count of bases not matched to a gene: 10. The germline V gene has CDR1 SGHRS and CDR2 YFSETQ. CDR3 length: 16 residues. The CDR3 loop is CASSFRGLGNTDTQYF. CDR3 in DNA: TGCGCCAGCAGTTTTCGGGGACTAGGGAACACAGATACGCAGTATTTT.

This sequence joins TRBV15 and TRBJ1-4, with 7 bases matching TRBD1. CDR1 and CDR2 (germline): LNHNV, YYDKDF (reference sequence). This CDR3 has 15 amino acids. The J segment lost 7 bases and the V segment lost 5 bases, leaving 10 bases of the junction unmatched. CDR3 DNA: TGTGCCACCAGCCGAAGACAGGGAATCGGTGAAAAACTGTTTTTT. Amino acid sequence: CATSRRQGIGEKLFF.

The V gene is TRBV6-5, the J gene TRBJ2-3, with TRBD1 as a possible D gene (6 bases). The CDR3 sequence is 15 residues long. V was clipped by 6 bases and J by 1 base, with 14 bases between them. Germline CDR1 reads MNHEY; CDR2 reads SVGAGI. CDR3 residues: CASRPTGYGTDTQYF. The CDR3 region has the DNA TGTGCCAGCAGACCAACAGGGTATGGCACAGATACGCAGTATTTT.

V is TRBV20-1 and J is TRBJ1-5; 8 positions agree with TRBD1. The CDR3 is made up of 11 amino acids. Germline values: CDR1 DFQATT, CDR2 SNEGSKA (reference sequence). CDR3 DNA sequence: TGCATTGGGACAGGTCATCAGCCCCAGCATTTT. This sequence encodes CIGTGHQPQHF.

Worth noting for this clone: Additional DNA sequences in this sample encode the identical CDR3. The gene calls are TRBV28 and TRBJ1-6; 11 positions match TRBD1. The V gene end was trimmed by 5 bases and the J gene end by 9 bases; junction bases not matched to a gene: 3. CDR3 length: 14 residues. From germline, CDR1 is MDHEN and CDR2 SYDVKM. CDR3 in amino acids: CASSPGQGGSPLHF. The CDR3 DNA sequence: TGTGCCAGCAGTCCGGGACAGGGGGGTTCACCCCTCCACTTT.

The rearrangement links TRBV4-1 to TRBJ2-1, with 11 bases identical to TRBD2. V dropped 0 bases and J dropped 7; count of bases not matched to a gene: 8. CDR3 size: 17 residues. The germline V gene encodes CDR1 MGHRA and CDR2 YSYEKL. CDR3 nucleotides: TGCGCCAGCAGCCAAGAGCTGAGGGTAGCGGGGGGGAATGAGCAGTTCTTC. Translation: CASSQELRVAGGNEQFF.

This chain uses TRBV5-1 with TRBJ1-1; D remains unclear. Per germline, CDR1 SGHRS and CDR2 YFSETQ. The V and J ends lost 0 bases and 6 bases respectively, with 9 bases between them. This CDR3 has 13 residues. Written as DNA, the CDR3 is TGCGCCAGCAGCTTGGCAGGAGGGTCTGAAGCTTTCTTT. Amino acid sequence: CASSLAGGSEAFF.

The chain is built from TRBV28 and TRBJ2-1, with 12 bases fitting TRBD2. CDR1 and CDR2 (germline): MDHEN, SYDVKM. Trimming at V came to 2 bases and at J to 7 bases, leaving 12 bases not matched to a gene. This CDR3 has 18 residues. CDR3 in amino acids: CASSLLGSLAGGPNEQFF. The CDR3 DNA sequence: TGTGCCAGCAGTTTACTGGGTTCTCTAGCGGGAGGGCCAAATGAGCAGTTCTTC.

The chain recombines TRBV7-8 with TRBJ2-3, with 9 bases matching TRBD2. Germline V lookup: CDR1 SGHVS, CDR2 FQNEAQ. With 5 bases clipped from V and 2 bases from J, the junction kept 11 bases outside the gene matches. The CDR3 is made up of 17 amino acids. The CDR3 spells CASSPSATSGYTDTQYF. Here the CDR3 DNA reads TGTGCCAGCAGCCCTAGCGCTACTAGCGGGTACACAGATACGCAGTATTTT.

The CDR3 bases are TGTGCCAGCTTATTAGCGGGGGGGCCGACCGGGGAGCTGTTTTTT. It yields the protein CASLLAGGPTGELFF. The rearrangement uses TRBV6-5 and TRBJ2-2, with TRBD2 matching 11 bases. After removal of 8 bases from V and 5 bases from J, the junction contained 7 bases not matched to a gene. There are 15 residues in the CDR3. Germline assignment: CDR1 MNHEY and CDR2 SVGAGI.

The chain combines TRBV30 with TRBJ1-2, with D unclear. Germline V CDR1 and CDR2: GTSNPN, SVGIG (reference sequence). V was cut by 2 bases and J by 6 bases, with 19 bases left in between. The CDR3 runs to 15 residues. This chain's CDR3 is CAWSRVTSRGDGYTF. In DNA form, the CDR3 reads TGTGCCTGGAGTAGGGTGACATCCCGGGGAGATGGCTACACCTTC.

In its sample, this clone was seen once. The chain couples TRBV19 to TRBJ1-4; TRBD1 agrees at 8 bases. The CDR3 is 14 residues long. With 6 bases clipped from V and 5 bases from J, the junction kept 5 bases outside the gene matches. Germline V gene lookup returns CDR1 LNHDA and CDR2 SQIVND (reference sequence). The CDR3 DNA reads TGTGCCAGTAGGGACAGGGCTTGGAATGAAAAACTGTTTTTT. It yields the protein CASRDRAWNEKLFF.

The CDR3 sequence: CASSQELGAEQFF. The DNA for the CDR3 is TGCGCCAGCAGCCAAGAACTTGGGGCTGAGCAGTTCTTC. The chain is built from TRBV4-3 and TRBJ2-1; D perhaps matches TRBD1 (5 bases). The CDR3 has 13 residues. Germline V gene data show CDR1 as LGHNA and CDR2 as YSLEER. V shed 0 bases and J shed 9 bases, with 9 bases lying between them.

V usage is TRBV19 and J usage is TRBJ2-6; D gene uncertain. Trimming shortened V by 5 bases and J by 3 bases, and 8 bases separated the two germline ends. This CDR3 region has 14 residues. Germline V gene data show CDR1 as LNHDA and CDR2 as SQIVND (reference sequence). The CDR3 region is CASSSLYGANVLTF. In DNA form, the CDR3 reads TGTGCCAGTAGTTCTTTGTATGGGGCCAACGTCCTGACTTTC.

The chain combines TRBV7-2 with TRBJ2-5, with 9 bases lining up with TRBD1. After removal of 5 bases from V and 6 bases from J, the junction contained 10 bases not matched to a gene. The CDR3 length is 15 residues. Germline CDR1 reads SGHTA; CDR2 reads FQGNSA. CDR3 amino acids: CASSPRDRAGKTQYF. The CDR3 DNA reads as TGTGCCAGCAGCCCACGGGACAGGGCTGGGAAGACCCAGTACTTC.

The chain has TRBV3-1 (or the pseudogene TRBV3-2) and TRBJ1-4; unclear D gene. The V end lost 1 base, the J end lost 12 bases, and 9 bases lay between the germline ends. Germline CDR1 and CDR2: LGHDT and YNNKEL (reference sequence). This CDR3 contains 12 residues. The CDR3 DNA sequence: TGTGCCAGCAGCCAAGGGGCCGGGGAACTGTTTTTT. This codes for CASSQGAGELFF.

The chain links TRBV7-8 to TRBJ2-5, with 13 nucleotides matching TRBD2. The CDR3 length is 16 residues. Germline trimming cut 5 bases from V and 1 base from J; bases unmatched to any gene: 4. Germline V CDR1 and CDR2: SGHVS, FQNEAQ. CDR3 residues: CASSTGTSGTQETQYF. Written as DNA, the CDR3 is TGTGCCAGCAGCACCGGGACTAGCGGGACCCAAGAGACCCAGTACTTC.